The present TCR beta chain was sequenced within a study of cytomegalovirus exposure and HLA in healthy donors. Study overall: An early data release held approximately 80 million unique TCRs from HLA-typed donors. Study results and limitations: The authors later found most CMV-associated TCR beta chains appeared HLA-restricted. A few CMV-associated chains were confirmed in vitro to be specific for CMV antigens. There were some V segments, including TRBV6-2 and TRBV6-3, excluded as indistinguishable.

This CDR3 contains 15 residues. The V segment lost 0 bases and the J segment 6 bases; nucleotides outside the gene matches: 5. Germline loops: CDR1 SGHNT, CDR2 YYREEE (reference sequence). Primers: 60 Vbeta forward and 13 Jbeta reverse. Clones were read by immunoSEQ multiplex PCR, and TCRdb kept only the in-frame ones, dropping some. The sample yields under 90,000 clones, 70% seen once. As to this clone: Its antigen is still unknown.

The sequenced sample was PBMCs. This chain links TRBV5-4 with TRBJ1-1; 10 nucleotides line up with TRBD1. The receptor was derived from a woman aged 45-65 years in good health and CMV-seropositive. CDR3 nucleotides: TGTGCCAGCAGCTTGGGGCCCGGGACAGGGGCTGAAGCTTTCTTT. It codes for CASSLGPGTGAEAFF.